These T cell receptor beta chains were read from a single sample in a study of T-cell reconstitution after alpha-beta-depleted transplantation in children. TCRdb called the PCR reads again in MiXCR, with one record for every CDR3 protein. The table lists 360,000 or so distinct CDR3 sequences, roughly 20% of them singletons. The sample was PBMCs from the stem cell graft donor, taken from the stem cell graft. The receptors were gathered from a human donor who donated a stem cell graft to a child with acute myeloid leukemia. CDR3s include the opening cysteine and the closing phenylalanine or tryptophan. Each record gives: clone size, D gene, J gene, V gene, CDR3 DNA, CDR3 protein. A D gene is named only where the DNA matches it firmly. Clone size, where shown, is once, few, many, or a class for clones that have expanded.

few | TRBD1 | TRBJ2-7 | TRBV12-3/TRBV12-4 | TGTGCCAGCAGTTCTCTGGGACAGGAAGGGCGTATACCATACGAGCAGTACTTC | CASSSLGQEGRIPYEQYF
- | TRBD2 | TRBJ2-1 | TRBV30 | TGTGCCTGGAGTGTCGTGGGACTAGCGGGAGTTGGTGAGCAGTTCTTC | CAWSVVGLAGVGEQFF
- | TRBD1 | TRBJ2-7 | TRBV9 | TGTGCCAGCAGCGCCGGGACAGGGATGTACGAGCAGTACTTC | CASSAGTGMYEQYF
- | TRBD2 | TRBJ2-5 | TRBV12-3/TRBV12-4 | TGTGCCAGCAGTTTAGCGCTTCCGGCTAGCGGGACAAAAGAGACCCAGTACTTC | CASSLALPASGTKETQYF
- | TRBD1 | TRBJ2-6 | TRBV9 | TGTGCCAGCAGCGTAGAAAGGGGGCCTGGGGCCAACGTCCTGACTTTC | CASSVERGPGANVLTF
few | - | TRBJ1-5 | TRBV7-8 | TGTGCCAGCAGCCTCCAAATAGGTCAGCCCCAGCATTTT | CASSLQIGQPQHF
few | TRBD1 | TRBJ2-3 | TRBV29-1 | TGCAGCCTCTCCGGGACAGGGGGCGAGGGCACAGATACGCAGTATTTT | CSLSGTGGEGTDTQYF
few | TRBD2 | TRBJ2-7 | TRBV3-1 | TGTGCCAGCAGCCCATGGACTAGCGGGAGTTCCTACGAGCAGTACTTC | CASSPWTSGSSYEQYF
- | - | TRBJ2-1 | TRBV4-1 | TGCGCCAGCAGCCAAGGTCTCAGAACTCTCGAGGGTGAGCAGTTCTTC | CASSQGLRTLEGEQFF
many | TRBD2 | TRBJ2-1 | TRBV29-1 | TGCAGCGTTGGGACTAGCGGGAGCTACAATGAGCAGTTCTTC | CSVGTSGSYNEQFF
- | - | TRBJ2-1 | TRBV30 | TGTGCCTGGAGCACCGCTTTTTACAATGAGCAGTTCTTC | CAWSTAFYNEQFF
- | - | TRBJ1-2 | TRBV11-1 | TGTGCCAGCAGCTTTTCTCCAAATGGCTACACCTTC | CASSFSPNGYTF
many | - | TRBJ2-7 | TRBV21-1 | TGTGCCACCAGGCATACCGCTGCAGTTCTCTACGAGCAGTACTTC | CATRHTAAVLYEQYF
many | TRBD1 | TRBJ2-1 | TRBV20-1 | TGCAGTGCTCCCACAGGGGGTGGGAATGAGCAGTTCTTC | CSAPTGGGNEQFF
few | - | TRBJ2-7 | TRBV28 | TGTGCCAGCAGTTCCCCCCGGACCATTTCGGCCTCCGAGCAGTACTTC | CASSSPRTISASEQYF
- | TRBD1 | TRBJ2-7 | TRBV19 | TGTGCCAGTAGTCCGTTCCTTGGACAGGGGTCAACCTACGAGCAGTACTTC | CASSPFLGQGSTYEQYF
- | TRBD1 | TRBJ1-1 | TRBV29-1 | TGCAGCGTTGAGAGAACAGGGGGCGCAACTGAAGCTTTCTTT | CSVERTGGATEAFF
few | - | TRBJ2-1 | TRBV21-1 | TGTGCCAGCAGCCAAGAGAGACTACGATCCTACAATGAGCAGTTCTTC | CASSQERLRSYNEQFF
- | TRBD1 | TRBJ1-1 | TRBV12-3/TRBV12-4 | TGTGCCAGCAGTTTCACAGGGGGGAACACTGAAGCTTTCTTT | CASSFTGGNTEAFF
few | - | TRBJ2-2 | TRBV27 | TGTGCCAGCAGTTTCACCTACGCCCCAAACACCGGGGAGCTGTTTTTT | CASSFTYAPNTGELFF
many | - | TRBJ1-1 | TRBV29-1 | TGCAGCGCAGGGCAGGGGTTGAACACTGAAGCTTTCTTT | CSAGQGLNTEAFF
- | TRBD2 | TRBJ2-2 | TRBV28 | TGTGCCAGCAGCTCCGGGGGGGGGCTGCCCACCGGGGAGCTGTTTTTT | CASSSGGGLPTGELFF
- | TRBD1 | TRBJ1-3 | TRBV20-1 | TGCAGTGCTAGCCGGACAGGGATGAACACCATATATTTT | CSASRTGMNTIYF
- | - | TRBJ2-1 | TRBV12-3/TRBV12-4 | TGTGCCAGCAGCCCCATGTATAGCTACCACAATGAGCAGTTCTTC | CASSPMYSYHNEQFF
few | - | TRBJ1-1 | TRBV5-1 | TGCGCCAGCAGCTACCAGGACGGGACACAAGAAGCTTTCTTT | CASSYQDGTQEAFF
many | - | TRBJ2-7 | TRBV6-5 | TGTGCCAGCAGTTACGCCTGGGCGGGCGAGCAGTACTTC | CASSYAWAGEQYF
few | - | TRBJ2-3 | TRBV10-3 | TGTGCCATCAGTGACCAGACAGCTAGCACAGATACGCAGTATTTT | CAISDQTASTDTQYF
- | TRBD1 | TRBJ1-5 | TRBV12-3/TRBV12-4 | TGTGCCAGCAGCCTCCACAGGGGGAGCAATCAGCCCCAGCATTTT | CASSLHRGSNQPQHF
many | TRBD1 | TRBJ2-1 | TRBV29-1 | TGCAGCGTTGACCCCGGGACAGGGGGGCAGTTCTTC | CSVDPGTGGQFF
once | - | TRBJ2-3 | TRBV19 | TGCGCCAGTAGTCCCGCAAGCGGAGATACGCAGTATTTT | CASSPASGDTQYF
- | TRBD2 | TRBJ2-1 | TRBV29-1 | TGCAGCGTGGGACAAGAGGCGGGAGGTTCGATCAATGAGCAGTTCTTC | CSVGQEAGGSINEQFF
- | TRBD1 | TRBJ2-7 | TRBV25-1 | TGTGCCAGCAGTGCCAGGGGGTCCTACGAGCAGTACTTC | CASSARGSYEQYF
few | TRBD2 | TRBJ2-2 | TRBV20-1 | TGCAGTCCAGTGGCGGCGGGAGGGCAAAATACCGGGGAGCTGTTTTTT | CSPVAAGGQNTGELFF
few | TRBD2 | TRBJ2-5 | TRBV15 | TGTGCCACCAGCAGAGTCGGGGGGGAGACCCAGTACTTC | CATSRVGGETQYF
- | TRBD1 | TRBJ1-5 | TRBV19 | TGTGCCAGTAGTATTCGCGGGACAGGGGATCAGCCCCAGCATTTT | CASSIRGTGDQPQHF
many | TRBD2 | TRBJ2-5 | TRBV6-5 | TGTGCCAGCAGTAGACTAGCGTTACAAGAGACCCAGTACTTC | CASSRLALQETQYF
many | TRBD2 | TRBJ2-5 | TRBV29-1 | TGCAGCGTTGAAGTTGGGAGGGGAGAGACCCAGTACTTC | CSVEVGRGETQYF
many | TRBD1 | TRBJ2-7 | TRBV5-1 | TGCGCCAGCAGCATCCGGGACAGTTCCTACGAGCAGTACTTC | CASSIRDSSYEQYF
- | - | TRBJ2-5 | TRBV7-2 | TGTGCCTCAGGAGAAGCTGGTGAGACCCAGTACTTC | CASGEAGETQYF
once | - | TRBJ2-1 | TRBV20-1 | TGCAGTGTCCTAGGGAACCTTCGCGTTGTTAATGAGCAGTTCTTC | CSVLGNLRVVNEQFF
- | - | TRBJ2-3 | TRBV5-1 | TGCGCCAGCGCCTTGAGCACAGATACGCAGTATTTT | CASALSTDTQYF
- | - | TRBJ2-7 | TRBV10-3 | TGTGCCATCAGTGAGGGACCCGGCGAGCAGTACTTC | CAISEGPGEQYF
few | - | TRBJ2-2 | TRBV20-1 | TGCAGTGCTAGAATATCAGGGATTAACACCGGGGAGCTGTTTTTT | CSARISGINTGELFF
few | TRBD2 | TRBJ2-1 | TRBV7-3 | TGTGCCAGCAGCTCGCCTGGGACTACACGAGGGCATGAGCAGTTCTTC | CASSSPGTTRGHEQFF
- | - | TRBJ2-1 | TRBV29-1 | TGCAGCGCAATCCCAACGTCGACTATCAATGAGCAGTTCTTC | CSAIPTSTINEQFF
- | TRBD2 | TRBJ2-1 | TRBV7-9 | TGTGCCAGCGCCGGGACTAGCGGGAGGGTTGAGCAGTTCTTC | CASAGTSGRVEQFF
many | - | TRBJ2-5 | TRBV29-1 | TGCAGCGTTGTTGGGGAGGAGACCCAGTACTTC | CSVVGEETQYF
many | - | TRBJ2-2 | TRBV12-3/TRBV12-4 | TGTGCCAGCTCCAACACCGGGGAGCTGTTTTTT | CASSNTGELFF
few | - | TRBJ2-7 | TRBV28 | TGTGCCAGCAGTTTACCCAGGAGGGTCCACGAGCAGTACTTC | CASSLPRRVHEQYF
- | - | TRBJ2-7 | TRBV3-1 | TGTGCCAGCAGCCAAATTTCCGCGGGTAGCTACGAGCAGTACTTC | CASSQISAGSYEQYF
many | - | TRBJ2-2 | TRBV25-1 | TGTGCCAGCAGTCCCAAGGGGGGGAACACCGGGGAGCTGTTTTTT | CASSPKGGNTGELFF
- | - | TRBJ2-7 | TRBV28 | TGTGCCATCTCCGGTACGACCGGTTCCTACGAGCAGTACTTC | CAISGTTGSYEQYF